This is a list of T cell receptor beta chains from one sample in a study of siplizumab effects on memory and regulatory T cells. Profiling relied on immunoSEQ multiplex PCR, and the TCRdb table lists in-frame clones only, not all of them. The sample yields over 85,000 clones, more than 85% seen once. The source material was CD4+ T cells sorted from blood. The receptors shown here come from a human donor in good health. Each CDR3 is given with its conserved first and last residue. The order of the fields is clone size, V gene, D gene, J gene, CDR3 protein, CDR3 DNA. D genes are given only for firm matches. Where a row states a size, it is once, few, many or the class of an expanded clone; other rows omit it.

>-|TRBV6-1|-|TRBJ1-2
CATRQPSWDGYTF
TGTGCCACCAGGCAGCCCTCATGGGATGGCTACACCTTC
>once|TRBV11-1|TRBD1|TRBJ2-7
CASSLFSNFWTGPYEQYF
TGTGCCAGCAGCTTATTTTCGAATTTTTGGACAGGGCCCTACGAGCAGTACTTC
>-|TRBV10-2|TRBD2|TRBJ2-1
CASSQSGRANEQFF
TGCGCCAGCAGTCAGAGCGGGAGGGCGAATGAGCAGTTCTTC
>-|TRBV10-2|TRBD2|TRBJ2-1
CASRLAGEFEQFF
TGCGCCAGCCGCCTAGCGGGAGAATTCGAGCAGTTCTTC
>-|TRBV5-1|-|TRBJ2-1
CASSRGTAIKIYNEQFF
TGCGCCAGCAGCCGGGGGACCGCCATAAAAATATACAATGAGCAGTTCTTC
>-|TRBV7-2|-|TRBJ1-2
CASSPGRIYGYTF
TGTGCCAGCAGCCCGGGACGGATCTATGGCTACACCTTC
>-|TRBV5-4|-|TRBJ2-1
CASSASRDGGEQFF
TGTGCCAGCAGCGCAAGCCGGGACGGAGGTGAGCAGTTCTTC
>few|TRBV15|TRBD2|TRBJ2-2
CATSRDILKVLAGNNTGELFF
TGTGCCACCAGCAGAGATATCCTCAAAGTCCTAGCGGGTAATAACACCGGGGAGCTGTTTTTT
>-|TRBV19|TRBD2|TRBJ2-5
CASSTQTGGRLPETQYF
TGTGCCAGTAGTACCCAAACTGGCGGGAGACTCCCAGAGACCCAGTACTTC
>once|TRBV27|-|TRBJ2-1
CASSLGQGTFNEQFF
TGTGCCAGCAGTTTGGGCCAGGGGACCTTTAATGAGCAGTTCTTC
>-|TRBV15|TRBD2|TRBJ2-1
CATSKGGLAGREQFF
TGTGCCACCAGCAAAGGTGGACTAGCGGGACGGGAGCAGTTCTTC
>-|TRBV11-2|-|TRBJ2-7
CASNPDSLSLSYEQYF
TGTGCCAGCAACCCAGACAGTCTATCTCTCTCCTACGAGCAGTACTTC
>-|TRBV10-2|TRBD1|TRBJ1-1
CASSFDREGTEAFF
TGCGCCAGCAGTTTCGACAGGGAGGGAACTGAAGCTTTCTTT
>-|TRBV19|-|TRBJ2-7
CASSPYTSGSSTYEQYF
TGTGCCAGTAGCCCTTACACCTCAGGCAGCAGTACCTACGAGCAGTACTTC
>once|TRBV18|-|TRBJ2-1
CASSPGSGLNNEQFF
TGTGCCAGCTCACCAGGGTCGGGGCTGAACAATGAGCAGTTCTTC
>-|TRBV9|TRBD2|TRBJ2-5
CASSERLAGSETQYF
TGTGCCAGCAGCGAACGACTAGCGGGATCAGAGACCCAGTACTTC
>-|TRBV10-3|TRBD2|TRBJ2-7
CAISESSERAGGEQYF
TGTGCCATCAGTGAGTCGAGTGAGCGGGCCGGGGGGGAGCAGTACTTC
>-|TRBV4-1|-|TRBJ1-2
CASSQGGRGWGYGYTF
TGCGCCAGCAGCCAAGGTGGCCGGGGTTGGGGCTATGGCTACACCTTC
>-|TRBV19|TRBD2|TRBJ2-5
CASAGLAGETQYF
TGTGCCAGCGCGGGACTAGCTGGGGAGACCCAGTACTTC
>-|TRBV27|-|TRBJ2-7
CASSLVANVRGEQYF
TGTGCCAGCAGTTTAGTAGCTAACGTGAGAGGCGAGCAGTACTTC
>-|TRBV28|TRBD1|TRBJ1-5
CASSLVAGGTGSNQPQHF
TGTGCCAGCAGTTTAGTGGCAGGGGGCACTGGGAGCAATCAGCCCCAGCATTTT
>-|TRBV28|-|TRBJ1-2
CASSRPGAGSYGYTF
TGTGCCAGCAGTCGCCCCGGGGCAGGGAGTTATGGCTACACCTTC
>-|TRBV14|-|TRBJ1-1
CASSQVRGNTEAFF
TGTGCCAGCAGCCAAGTCAGGGGCAACACTGAAGCTTTCTTT
>-|TRBV5-4|TRBD1|TRBJ1-6
CASSPIQGYNSPLHF
TGTGCCAGCAGCCCGATACAGGGGTATAATTCACCCCTCCACTTT
>-|TRBV19|TRBD1|TRBJ1-6
CASSFSLGQGGNSPLHF
TGTGCCAGTAGTTTCTCCCTTGGACAGGGGGGCAATTCACCCCTCCACTTT
>once|TRBV2|-|TRBJ1-5
CASSGGGISPFNQPQHF
TGTGCCAGCAGTGGGGGGGGAATCAGCCCGTTTAATCAGCCCCAGCATTTT
>-|TRBV19|-|TRBJ2-1
CASSGTAQFF
TGTGCCAGCAGCGGGACAGCGCAGTTCTTC
>-|TRBV11-2|TRBD2|TRBJ2-3
CASSLEVAGSDTQYF
TGTGCCAGCAGCTTAGAGGTAGCGGGATCAGATACGCAGTATTTT
>few|TRBV5-8|-|TRBJ2-3
CASSVRDTQYF
TGTGCCAGCAGCGTCCGAGATACGCAGTATTTT
>-|TRBV19|TRBD1|TRBJ1-5
CASSIGRGETGAQPQHF
TGTGCCAGTAGTATAGGCAGAGGAGAGACAGGGGCCCAGCCCCAGCATTTT
>-|TRBV9|-|TRBJ2-1
CASSSPRGPFTGLPSSYNEQFF
TGTGCCAGCAGCTCTCCAAGGGGACCCTTTACCGGACTACCCAGCTCCTACAATGAGCAGTTCTTC
>few|TRBV5-4|-|TRBJ2-1
CASSFANEQFF
TGTGCCAGCAGCTTTGCCAATGAGCAGTTCTTC
>-|TRBV28|-|TRBJ1-5
CASRRPGVGNQPQHF
TGTGCCAGCAGACGTCCAGGGGTGGGAAATCAGCCCCAGCATTTT
>-|TRBV28|TRBD1|TRBJ2-7
CASSLPMGQSYEQYF
TGTGCCAGCAGTTTACCAATGGGACAGTCCTACGAGCAGTACTTC
>-|TRBV7-2|-|TRBJ1-2
CASSFGVLGVDGYTF
TGTGCCAGCAGCTTTGGGGTCCTGGGGGTGGATGGCTACACCTTC
>-|TRBV14|-|TRBJ2-5
CASSKRRETQYF
TGTGCCAGCAGTAAGAGGAGGGAGACCCAGTACTTC
>-|TRBV6-1|-|TRBJ1-5
CASSELGATNQPQHF
TGTGCCAGCAGTGAATTGGGGGCTACCAATCAGCCCCAGCATTTT
>-|TRBV30|-|TRBJ1-1
CAWSSRDEAFF
TGTGCCTGGAGTAGTAGAGATGAAGCTTTCTTT
>-|TRBV9|-|TRBJ1-6
CASSVVGTNSPLHF
TGTGCCAGCAGCGTAGTAGGCACTAATTCACCCCTCCACTTT
>-|TRBV15|-|TRBJ2-1
CATSRETYRGVGGDEQFF
TGTGCCACCAGCCGAGAAACATACCGGGGCGTGGGTGGCGATGAGCAGTTCTTC
>-|TRBV27|TRBD2|TRBJ2-7
CASSRLAGAVYEQYF
TGTGCCAGCAGTCGGCTAGCGGGAGCCGTCTACGAGCAGTACTTC
>-|TRBV18|-|TRBJ1-5
CASSGSGTSNQPQHF
TGTGCCAGCTCAGGGTCAGGGACTAGCAATCAGCCCCAGCATTTT
>-|TRBV30|-|TRBJ1-2
CAWSVTHIAYGYTF
TGTGCCTGGAGTGTCACGCATATAGCCTATGGCTACACCTTC
>-|TRBV15|-|TRBJ1-4
CATSRGLTGWSFREKLFF
TGTGCCACCAGCAGAGGATTAACAGGGTGGTCCTTTAGGGAAAAACTGTTTTTT
>-|TRBV7-9|-|TRBJ2-2
CASSFFEGVTGELFF
TGTGCCAGCAGCTTTTTCGAGGGTGTAACCGGGGAGCTGTTTTTT
>-|TRBV5-5|-|TRBJ2-7
CASSLVGESQYF
TGTGCCAGCAGCTTGGTTGGGGAGTCGCAGTACTTC